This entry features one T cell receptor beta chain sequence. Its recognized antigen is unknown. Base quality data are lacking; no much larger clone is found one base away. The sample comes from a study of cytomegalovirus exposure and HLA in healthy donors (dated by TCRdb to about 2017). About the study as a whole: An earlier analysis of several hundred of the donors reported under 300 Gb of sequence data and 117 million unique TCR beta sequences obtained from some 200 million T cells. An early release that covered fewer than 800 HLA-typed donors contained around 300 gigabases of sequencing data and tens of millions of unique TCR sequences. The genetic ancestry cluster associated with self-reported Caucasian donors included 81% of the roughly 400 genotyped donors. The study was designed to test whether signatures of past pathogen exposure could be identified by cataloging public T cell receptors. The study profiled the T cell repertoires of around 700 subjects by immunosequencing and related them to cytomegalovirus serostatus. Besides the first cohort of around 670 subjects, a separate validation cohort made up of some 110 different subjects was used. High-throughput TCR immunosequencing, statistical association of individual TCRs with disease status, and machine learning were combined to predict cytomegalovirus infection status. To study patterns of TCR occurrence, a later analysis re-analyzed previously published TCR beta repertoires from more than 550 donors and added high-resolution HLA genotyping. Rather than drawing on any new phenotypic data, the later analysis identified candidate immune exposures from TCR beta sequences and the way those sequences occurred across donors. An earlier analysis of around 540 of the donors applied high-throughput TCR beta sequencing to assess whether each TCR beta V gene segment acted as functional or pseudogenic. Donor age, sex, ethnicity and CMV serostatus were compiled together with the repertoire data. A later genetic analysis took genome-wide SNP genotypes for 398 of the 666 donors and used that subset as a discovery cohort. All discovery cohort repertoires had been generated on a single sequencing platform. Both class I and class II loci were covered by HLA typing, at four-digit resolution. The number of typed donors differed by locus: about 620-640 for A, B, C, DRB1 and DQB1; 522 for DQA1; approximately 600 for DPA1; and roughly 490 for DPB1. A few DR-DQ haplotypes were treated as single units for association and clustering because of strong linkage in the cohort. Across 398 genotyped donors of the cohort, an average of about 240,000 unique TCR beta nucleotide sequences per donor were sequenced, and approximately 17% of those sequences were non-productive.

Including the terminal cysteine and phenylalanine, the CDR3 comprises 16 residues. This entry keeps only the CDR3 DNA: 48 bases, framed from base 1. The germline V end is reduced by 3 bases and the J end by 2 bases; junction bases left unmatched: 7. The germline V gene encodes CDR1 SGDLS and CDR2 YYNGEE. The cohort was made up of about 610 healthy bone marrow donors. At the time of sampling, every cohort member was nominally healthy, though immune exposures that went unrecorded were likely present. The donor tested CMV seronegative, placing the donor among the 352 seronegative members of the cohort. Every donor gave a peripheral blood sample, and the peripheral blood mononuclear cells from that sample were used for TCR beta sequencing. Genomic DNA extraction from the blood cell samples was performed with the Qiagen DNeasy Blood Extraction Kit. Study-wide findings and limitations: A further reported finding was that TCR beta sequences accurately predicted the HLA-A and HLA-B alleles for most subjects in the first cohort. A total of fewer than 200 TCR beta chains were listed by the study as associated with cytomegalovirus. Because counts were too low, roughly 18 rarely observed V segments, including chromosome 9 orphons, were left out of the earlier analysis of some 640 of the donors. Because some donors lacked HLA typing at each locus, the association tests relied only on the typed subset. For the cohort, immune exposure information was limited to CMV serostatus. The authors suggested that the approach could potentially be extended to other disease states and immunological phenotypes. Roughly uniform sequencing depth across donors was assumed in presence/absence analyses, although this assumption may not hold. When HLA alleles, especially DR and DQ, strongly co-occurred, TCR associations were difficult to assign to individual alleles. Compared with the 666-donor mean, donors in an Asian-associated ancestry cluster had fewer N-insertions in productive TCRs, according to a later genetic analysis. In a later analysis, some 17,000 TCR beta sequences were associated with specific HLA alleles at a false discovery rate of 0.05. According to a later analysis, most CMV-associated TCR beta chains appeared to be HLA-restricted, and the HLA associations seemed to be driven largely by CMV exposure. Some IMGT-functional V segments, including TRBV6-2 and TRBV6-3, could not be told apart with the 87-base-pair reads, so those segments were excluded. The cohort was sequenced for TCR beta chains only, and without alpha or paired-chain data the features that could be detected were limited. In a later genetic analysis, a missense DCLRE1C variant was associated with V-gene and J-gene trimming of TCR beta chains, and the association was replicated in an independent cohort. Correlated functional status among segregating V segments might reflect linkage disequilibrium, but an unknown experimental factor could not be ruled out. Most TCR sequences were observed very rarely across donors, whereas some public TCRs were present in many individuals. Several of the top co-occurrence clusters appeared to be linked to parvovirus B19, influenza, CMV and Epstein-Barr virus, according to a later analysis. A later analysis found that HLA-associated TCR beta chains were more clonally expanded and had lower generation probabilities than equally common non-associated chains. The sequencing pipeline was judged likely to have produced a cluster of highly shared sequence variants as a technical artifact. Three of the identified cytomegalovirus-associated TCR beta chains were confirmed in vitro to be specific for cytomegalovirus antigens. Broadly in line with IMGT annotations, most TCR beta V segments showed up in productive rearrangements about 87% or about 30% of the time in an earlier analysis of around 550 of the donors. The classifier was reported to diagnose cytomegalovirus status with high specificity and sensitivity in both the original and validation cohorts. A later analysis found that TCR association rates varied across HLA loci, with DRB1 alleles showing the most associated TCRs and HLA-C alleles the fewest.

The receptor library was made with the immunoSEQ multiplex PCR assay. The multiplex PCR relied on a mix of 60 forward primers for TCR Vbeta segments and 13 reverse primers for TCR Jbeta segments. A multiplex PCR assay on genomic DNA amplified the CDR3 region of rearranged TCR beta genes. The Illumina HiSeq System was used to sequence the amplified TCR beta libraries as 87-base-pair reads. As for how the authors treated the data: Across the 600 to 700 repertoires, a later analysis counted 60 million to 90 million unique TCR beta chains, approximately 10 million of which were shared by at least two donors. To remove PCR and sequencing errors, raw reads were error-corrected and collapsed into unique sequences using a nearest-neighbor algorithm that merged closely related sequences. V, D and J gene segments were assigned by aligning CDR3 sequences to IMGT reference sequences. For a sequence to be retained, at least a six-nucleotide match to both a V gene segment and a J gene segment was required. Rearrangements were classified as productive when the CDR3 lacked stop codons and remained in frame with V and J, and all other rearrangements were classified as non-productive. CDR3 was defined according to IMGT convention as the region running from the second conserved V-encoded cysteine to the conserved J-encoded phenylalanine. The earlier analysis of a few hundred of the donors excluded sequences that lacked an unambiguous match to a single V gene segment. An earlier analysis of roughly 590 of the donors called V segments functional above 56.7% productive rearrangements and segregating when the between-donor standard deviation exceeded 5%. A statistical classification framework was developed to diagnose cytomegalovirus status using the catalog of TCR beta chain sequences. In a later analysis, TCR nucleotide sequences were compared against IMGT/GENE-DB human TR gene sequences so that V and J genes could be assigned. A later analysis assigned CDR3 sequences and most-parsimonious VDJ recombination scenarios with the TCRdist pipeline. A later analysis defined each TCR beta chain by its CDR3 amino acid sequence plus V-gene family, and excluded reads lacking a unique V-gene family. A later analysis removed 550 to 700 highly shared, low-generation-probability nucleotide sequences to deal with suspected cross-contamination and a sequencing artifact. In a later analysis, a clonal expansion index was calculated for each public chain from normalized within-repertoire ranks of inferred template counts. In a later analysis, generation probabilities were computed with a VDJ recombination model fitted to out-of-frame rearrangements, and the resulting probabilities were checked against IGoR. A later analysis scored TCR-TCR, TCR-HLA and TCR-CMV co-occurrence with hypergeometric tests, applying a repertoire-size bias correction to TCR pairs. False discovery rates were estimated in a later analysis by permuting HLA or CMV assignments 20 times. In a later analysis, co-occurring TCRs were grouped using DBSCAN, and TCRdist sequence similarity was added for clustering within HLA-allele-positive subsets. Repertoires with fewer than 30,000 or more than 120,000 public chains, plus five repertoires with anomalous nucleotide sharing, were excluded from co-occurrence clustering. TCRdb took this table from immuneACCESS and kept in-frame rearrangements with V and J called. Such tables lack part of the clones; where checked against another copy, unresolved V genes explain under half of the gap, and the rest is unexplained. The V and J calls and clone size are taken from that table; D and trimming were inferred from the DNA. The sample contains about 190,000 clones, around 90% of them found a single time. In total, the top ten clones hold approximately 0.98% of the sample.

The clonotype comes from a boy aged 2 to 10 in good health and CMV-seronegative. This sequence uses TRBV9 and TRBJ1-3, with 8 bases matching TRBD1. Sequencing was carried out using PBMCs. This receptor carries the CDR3 CASSASRTGTGNTIYF. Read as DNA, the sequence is TGTGCCAGCAGCGCTAGCCGGACAGGGACTGGAAACACCATATATTTT. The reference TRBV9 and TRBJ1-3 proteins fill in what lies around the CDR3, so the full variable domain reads DSGVTQTPKHLITATGQRVTLRCSPRSGDLSVYWYQQSLDQGLQFLIQYYNGEERAKGNILERFSAQQFPDLHSELNLSSLELGDSALYFCASSASRTGTGNTIYFGEGSWLTVV.